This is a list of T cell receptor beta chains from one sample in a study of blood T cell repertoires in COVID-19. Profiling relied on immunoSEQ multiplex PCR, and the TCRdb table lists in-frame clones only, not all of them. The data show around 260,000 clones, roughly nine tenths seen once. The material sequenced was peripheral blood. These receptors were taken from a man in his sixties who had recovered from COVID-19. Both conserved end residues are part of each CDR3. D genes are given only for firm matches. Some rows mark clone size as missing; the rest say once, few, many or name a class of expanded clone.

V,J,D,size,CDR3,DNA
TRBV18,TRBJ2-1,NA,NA,CASSPPGGSSYNEQFF,TGTGCCAGCTCACCACCGGGGGGTAGCTCCTACAATGAGCAGTTCTTC
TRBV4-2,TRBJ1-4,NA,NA,CASSQEGGPIGQLFF,TGTGCCAGCAGCCAAGAGGGAGGCCCGATTGGACAACTGTTTTTT
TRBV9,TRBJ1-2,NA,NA,CASSVGDRLANYGYTF,TGTGCCAGCAGCGTAGGAGACAGACTAGCTAACTATGGCTACACCTTC
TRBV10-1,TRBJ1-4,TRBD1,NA,CASREWDRPFRSNEKLFF,TGCGCCAGCAGGGAATGGGACAGGCCGTTTCGGAGTAATGAAAAACTGTTTTTT
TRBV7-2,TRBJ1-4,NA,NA,CASSSTGHNEKLFF,TGTGCCAGCAGCTCGACAGGACATAATGAAAAACTGTTTTTT
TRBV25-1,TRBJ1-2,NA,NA,CASSELASYTF,TGTGCCAGCAGTGAACTCGCGAGCTACACCTTC
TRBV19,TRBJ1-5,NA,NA,CASSILLPGQPQHF,TGTGCCAGTAGTATACTTTTACCGGGACAGCCCCAGCATTTT
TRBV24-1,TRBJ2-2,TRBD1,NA,CATRGQGVTGELFF,TGTGCCACCAGAGGACAGGGGGTCACCGGGGAGCTGTTTTTT
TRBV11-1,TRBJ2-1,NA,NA,CASSLARGYNEQFF,TGTGCCAGCAGCTTAGCGCGCGGGTACAATGAGCAGTTCTTC
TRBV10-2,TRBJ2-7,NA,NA,CASTETPGYEQYF,TGCGCCAGCACCGAGACACCAGGCTACGAGCAGTACTTC
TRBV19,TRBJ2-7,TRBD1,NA,CASSIIDRDNEQYF,TGTGCCAGTAGTATCATAGACAGGGACAACGAGCAGTACTTC
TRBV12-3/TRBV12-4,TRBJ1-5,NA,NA,CASSTQGQPQHF,TGTGCCAGCAGCACACAGGGTCAGCCCCAGCATTTT
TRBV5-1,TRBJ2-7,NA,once,CASSLQVSYEQYF,TGCGCCAGCAGCTTGCAGGTCTCCTACGAGCAGTACTTC
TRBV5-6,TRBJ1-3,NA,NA,CASSLGVSLSGNTIYF,TGTGCCAGCAGCTTGGGTGTCAGTCTCTCTGGAAACACCATATATTTT
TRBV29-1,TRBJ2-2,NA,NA,CSVGSRTNTGELFF,TGCAGCGTTGGGAGCCGAACGAACACCGGGGAGCTGTTTTTT
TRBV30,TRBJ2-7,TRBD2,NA,CAWSSPRLAGPTYEQYF,TGTGCCTGGAGTTCCCCGCGTTTAGCGGGGCCGACCTACGAGCAGTACTTC
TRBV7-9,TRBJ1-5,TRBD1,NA,CASSPGTGDLSNQPQHF,TGTGCCAGCAGTCCCGGGACAGGGGATTTGAGCAATCAGCCCCAGCATTTT
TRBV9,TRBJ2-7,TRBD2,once,CASSVGASGGKTYEQYF,TGTGCCAGCAGCGTAGGGGCTAGCGGGGGGAAAACCTACGAGCAGTACTTC
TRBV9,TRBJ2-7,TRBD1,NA,CASSPGDRGYEQYF,TGTGCCAGCAGTCCAGGGGACAGGGGTTACGAGCAGTACTTC
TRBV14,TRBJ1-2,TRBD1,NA,CASSHAGQGNYGYTF,TGTGCCAGCAGCCATGCAGGACAGGGCAACTATGGCTACACCTTC
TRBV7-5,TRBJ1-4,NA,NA,CARSLAAAGFRTTYGINEKLFF,TGTGCCAGAAGCTTAGCCGCAGCAGGGTTCCGAACCACCTACGGCATCAATGAAAAACTGTTTTTT
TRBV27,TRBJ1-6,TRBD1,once,CASSRWGDRGGNSPLHF,TGTGCCAGCAGTAGGTGGGGGGACAGGGGCGGTAATTCACCCCTCCACTTT
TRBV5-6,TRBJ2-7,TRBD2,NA,CASSGGLAGYYEQYF,TGTGCCAGCAGCGGGGGACTAGCGGGGTACTACGAGCAGTACTTC
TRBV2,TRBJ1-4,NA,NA,CASSELVTAEKLFF,TGTGCCAGCAGTGAATTGGTCACAGCTGAAAAACTGTTTTTT
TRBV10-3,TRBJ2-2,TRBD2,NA,CAISDRAGGNGELFF,TGTGCCATCAGTGACCGAGCGGGGGGGAACGGGGAGCTGTTTTTT
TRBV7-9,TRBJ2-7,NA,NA,CASSLTAGEQYF,TGTGCCAGCAGCCTCACGGCGGGTGAGCAGTACTTC
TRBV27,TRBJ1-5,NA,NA,CASSLFPGGNQPQHF,TGTGCCAGCAGTTTATTTCCGGGGGGCAATCAGCCCCAGCATTTT
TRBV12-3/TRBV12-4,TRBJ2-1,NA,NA,CASSSTRVNEQFF,TGTGCCAGCAGTTCCACCAGGGTCAATGAGCAGTTCTTC
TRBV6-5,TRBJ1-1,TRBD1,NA,CATNLGQGNTEAFF,TGTGCCACCAACCTCGGACAGGGCAACACTGAAGCTTTCTTT
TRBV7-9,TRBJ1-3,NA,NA,CASGRDYSGNTIYF,TGTGCCAGCGGGAGGGACTACTCTGGAAACACCATATATTTT
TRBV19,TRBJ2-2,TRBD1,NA,CASSTTGGNTGELFF,TGTGCCAGTAGTACGACAGGGGGCAACACCGGGGAGCTGTTTTTT
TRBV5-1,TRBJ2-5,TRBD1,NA,CASSLGDRRETQYF,TGCGCCAGCAGCTTGGGGGACAGGAGAGAGACCCAGTACTTC
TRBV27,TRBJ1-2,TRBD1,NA,CASRTGGGYTF,TGTGCCAGCAGAACAGGGGGTGGCTACACCTTC
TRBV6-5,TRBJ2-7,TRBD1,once,CASRGQGFYEQYF,TGTGCCAGCAGGGGACAGGGCTTTTACGAGCAGTACTTC
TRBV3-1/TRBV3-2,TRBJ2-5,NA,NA,CASSQARGTQYF,TGTGCCAGCAGCCAAGCTAGGGGGACCCAGTACTTC
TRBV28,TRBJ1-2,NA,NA,CASSSPQRENGGYTF,TGTGCCAGCAGTTCCCCTCAAAGGGAGAACGGGGGCTACACCTTC
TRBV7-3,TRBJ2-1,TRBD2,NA,CASSLTYPGGDNYNEQFF,TGTGCCAGCAGCTTAACGTACCCCGGGGGGGATAACTACAATGAGCAGTTCTTC
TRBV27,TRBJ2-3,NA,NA,CASSLSGGVVGDTQYF,TGTGCCAGCAGTTTATCGGGCGGGGTGGTAGGAGATACGCAGTATTTT
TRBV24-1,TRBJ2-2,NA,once,CATSDLSAGELFF,TGTGCCACCAGTGATCTAAGTGCCGGGGAGCTGTTTTTT
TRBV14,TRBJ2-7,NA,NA,CASSQVQQGGEQYF,TGTGCCAGCAGCCAAGTCCAGCAAGGGGGCGAGCAGTACTTC
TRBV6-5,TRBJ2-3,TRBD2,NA,CASSYLAGTDTQYF,TGTGCCAGCAGTTACTTAGCGGGGACAGATACGCAGTATTTT
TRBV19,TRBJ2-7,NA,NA,CASSSAGPSSYEQYF,TGTGCCAGTAGTAGTGCTGGGCCCTCCTCATACGAGCAGTACTTC
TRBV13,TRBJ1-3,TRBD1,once,CASSLGDRRTGNTIYF,TGTGCCAGCAGCTTAGGGGACAGGCGCACTGGAAACACCATATATTTT
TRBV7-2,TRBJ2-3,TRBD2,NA,CASSLAPSGAPPDTQYF,TGTGCCAGCAGCTTAGCGCCTAGCGGGGCCCCCCCAGATACGCAGTATTTT
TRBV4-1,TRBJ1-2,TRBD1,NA,CASSQVDREDYGYTF,TGCGCCAGCAGCCAAGTGGACAGGGAGGACTATGGCTACACCTTC
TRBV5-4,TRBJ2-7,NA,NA,CASSSGWSQKGDEQYF,TGTGCCAGCAGCTCGGGGTGGTCACAAAAGGGGGACGAGCAGTACTTC
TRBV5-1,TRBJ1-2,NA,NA,CASSAPTVPEATPNYGYTF,TGCGCCAGCAGCGCCCCGACAGTGCCCGAAGCAACACCTAACTATGGCTACACCTTC
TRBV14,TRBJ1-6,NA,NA,CASSQDLPQVPGTPLHF,TGTGCCAGCAGCCAAGATCTCCCACAGGTACCAGGAACACCCCTCCACTTT
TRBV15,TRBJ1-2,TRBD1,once,CATSRDPGTGVYGYTF,TGTGCCACCAGCAGAGACCCCGGGACAGGGGTTTATGGCTACACCTTC
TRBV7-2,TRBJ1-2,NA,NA,CASSLGGTAGYYGYTF,TGTGCCAGCAGCTTGGGGGGAACAGCCGGTTACTATGGCTACACCTTC
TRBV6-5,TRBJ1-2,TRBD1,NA,CASHNGGTTGGYTF,TGTGCCAGCCACAACGGTGGGACGACAGGGGGCTACACCTTC
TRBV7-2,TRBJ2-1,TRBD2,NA,CASSPRGSGGVDEQFF,TGTGCCAGCAGCCCGAGGGGAAGCGGGGGTGTCGATGAGCAGTTCTTC
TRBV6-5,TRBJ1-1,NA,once,CASRGRGERTEAFF,TGTGCCAGCAGGGGTCGGGGGGAGAGAACTGAAGCTTTCTTT
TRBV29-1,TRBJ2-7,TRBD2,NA,CSASLAGPEQYF,TGCAGCGCCTCGCTAGCGGGGCCCGAGCAGTACTTC
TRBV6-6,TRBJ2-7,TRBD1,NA,CASSYGTGSSYEQYF,TGTGCCAGCAGTTACGGGACAGGGAGCTCCTACGAGCAGTACTTC